The source of this T cell receptor (beta chain) is a study of CD8+CD57+ T cells in acquired aplastic anemia. Genomic DNA, the template, was used for profiling of the TCR beta VDJ and CDR3. MiXCR was run by TCRdb on the reads, yielding one entry per CDR3 protein. The repertoire consists of about 220,000 distinct CDR3 sequences, with about 37% occurring once and the leading ten covering around 1.1%. Regarding this clonotype: Its cognate antigen is unknown.

Study-level points and caveats: Patients and controls had in common 25 to 30 CD8+ CDR3 sequences.

CDR1 SEHNR and CDR2 FQNEAQ come from the germline V gene (reference sequence). CDR3 length: 14 residues. Between the trimmed V and J ends, which lost 5 bases and 1 base, there was a span of 11 bases. V usage is TRBV7-9 and J usage is TRBJ1-1; D ambiguous. The sequenced sample was sorted CD4+, CD8+, or CD8+CD57+ T cells (not recorded which) from PBMCs. The TCR originated in a human donor in good health, serving as a control. CDR3 protein: CASSEEGQNTEAFF. DNA of the CDR3: TGTGCCAGCAGCGAGGAGGGCCAGAACACTGAAGCTTTCTTT.